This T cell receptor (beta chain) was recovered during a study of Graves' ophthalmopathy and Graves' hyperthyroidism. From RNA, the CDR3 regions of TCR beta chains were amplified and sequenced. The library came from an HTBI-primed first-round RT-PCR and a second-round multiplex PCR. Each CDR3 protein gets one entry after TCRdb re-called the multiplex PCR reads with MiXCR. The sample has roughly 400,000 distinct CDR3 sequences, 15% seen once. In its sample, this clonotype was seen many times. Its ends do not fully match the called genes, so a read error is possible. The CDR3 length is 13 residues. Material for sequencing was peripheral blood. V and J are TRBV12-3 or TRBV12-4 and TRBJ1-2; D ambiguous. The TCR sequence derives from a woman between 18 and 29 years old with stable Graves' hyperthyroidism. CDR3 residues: CASSASWDLPFPF. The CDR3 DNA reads TGTGCCAGCAGTGCCTCGTGGGATCTCCCGTTTCCCTTC.